This T cell receptor (beta chain) was retrieved from a study of shared clonotypes between healthy human individuals. In the sorted-subset replicate PCRs, 200 ng DNA, 25,000 to 35,000 T cell genomes, was used. Some clones are missing from TCRdb's copy, which holds only in-frame ones; the method was immunoSEQ multiplex PCR. This table has 2 million to 3 million clones, more than 85% appearing once. Notes on this clone: Its antigen is unidentified.

Study observations and caveats: In general, naive subsets displayed greater estimated richness than memory subsets did. Sharing across a few donors was seen in around 5% of naive CD4 clonotypes.

The origin of this receptor is a man aged 18 to 29 in good health. Some clones in this sample may be carry-over from other donors' samples. Sequences were obtained from naive CD4+ T cells from PBMCs. Subset noted: CD45RA+ positively selected.

CDR3 DNA: TGTGCCAGCAGCCCAGGACTAGCGGGAGACGAGCAGTACTTC. Residues: CASSPGLAGDEQYF. The gene calls are TRBV7-2 and TRBJ2-7; TRBD2 matches at 13 bases. With V trimmed by 5 bases and J by 5 bases, 3 bases remained unmatched. The germline gives CDR1 SGHTA, CDR2 FQGNSA. The CDR3 extends over 14 amino acids.